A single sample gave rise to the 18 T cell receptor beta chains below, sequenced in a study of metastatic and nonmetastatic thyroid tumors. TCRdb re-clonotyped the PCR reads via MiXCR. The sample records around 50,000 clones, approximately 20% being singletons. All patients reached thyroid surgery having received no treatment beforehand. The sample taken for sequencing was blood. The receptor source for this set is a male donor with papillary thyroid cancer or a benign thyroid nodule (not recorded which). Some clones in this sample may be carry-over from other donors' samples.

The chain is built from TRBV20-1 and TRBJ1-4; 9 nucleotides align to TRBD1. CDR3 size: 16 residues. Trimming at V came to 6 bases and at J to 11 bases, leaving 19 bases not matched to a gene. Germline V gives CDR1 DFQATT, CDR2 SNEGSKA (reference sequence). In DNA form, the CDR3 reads TGCAGTGCCAGTTTACCAACAGGGGGCGTAGGGTCCAAACTGTTTTTT. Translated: CSASLPTGGVGSKLFF.

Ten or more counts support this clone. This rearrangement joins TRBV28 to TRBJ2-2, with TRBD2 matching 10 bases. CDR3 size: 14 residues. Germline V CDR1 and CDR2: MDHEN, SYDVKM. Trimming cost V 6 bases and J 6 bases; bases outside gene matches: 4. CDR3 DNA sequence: TGTGCCAGCAGACCGGGACTAGCGTCCGGGGAGCTGTTTTTT. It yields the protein CASRPGLASGELFF.

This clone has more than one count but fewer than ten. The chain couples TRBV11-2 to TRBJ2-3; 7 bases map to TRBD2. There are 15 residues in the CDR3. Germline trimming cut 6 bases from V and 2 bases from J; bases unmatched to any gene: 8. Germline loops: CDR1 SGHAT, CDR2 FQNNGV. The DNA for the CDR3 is TGTGCCAGCAGGAAGACTAGCCTATACACAGATACGCAGTATTTT. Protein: CASRKTSLYTDTQYF.

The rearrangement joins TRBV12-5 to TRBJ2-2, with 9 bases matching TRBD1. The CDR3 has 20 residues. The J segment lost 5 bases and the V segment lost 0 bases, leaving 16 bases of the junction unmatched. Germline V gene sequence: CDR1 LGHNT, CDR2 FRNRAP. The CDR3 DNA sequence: TGTGCTAGTGGTTTGGTTTTTTTTGGACAGGGGATTGGGGGTACCGGGGAGCTGTTTTTT. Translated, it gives CASGLVFFGQGIGGTGELFF.

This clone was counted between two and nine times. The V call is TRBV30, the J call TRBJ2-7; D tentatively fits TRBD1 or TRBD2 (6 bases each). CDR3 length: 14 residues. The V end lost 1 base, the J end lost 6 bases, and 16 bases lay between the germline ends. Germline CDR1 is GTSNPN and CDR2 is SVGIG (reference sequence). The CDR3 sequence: CAWSGRGRGFEQYF. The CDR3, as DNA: TGTGCCTGGAGTGGTCGGGGGCGGGGTTTCGAGCAGTACTTC.

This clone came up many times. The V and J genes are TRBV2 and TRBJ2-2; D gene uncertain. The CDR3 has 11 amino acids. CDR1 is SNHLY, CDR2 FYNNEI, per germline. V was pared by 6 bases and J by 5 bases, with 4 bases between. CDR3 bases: TGTGCCAGCAGGGGAACCGGGGAGCTGTTTTTT. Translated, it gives CASRGTGELFF. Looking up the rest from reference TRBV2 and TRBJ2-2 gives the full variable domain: EPEVTQTPSHQVTQMGQEVILRCVPISNHLYFYWYRQILGQKVEFLVSFYNNEISEKSEIFDDQFSVERPDGSNFTLKIRSTKLEDSAMYFCASRGTGELFFGEGSRLTVL.

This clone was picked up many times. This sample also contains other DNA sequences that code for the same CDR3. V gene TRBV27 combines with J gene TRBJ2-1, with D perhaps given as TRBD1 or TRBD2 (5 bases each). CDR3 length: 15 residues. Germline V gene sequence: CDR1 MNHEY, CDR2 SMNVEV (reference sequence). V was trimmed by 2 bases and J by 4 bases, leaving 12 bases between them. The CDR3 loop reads CASSLGRGRYNEQFF. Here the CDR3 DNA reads TGTGCCAGCAGTTTAGGCCGGGGACGTTACAATGAGCAGTTCTTC.

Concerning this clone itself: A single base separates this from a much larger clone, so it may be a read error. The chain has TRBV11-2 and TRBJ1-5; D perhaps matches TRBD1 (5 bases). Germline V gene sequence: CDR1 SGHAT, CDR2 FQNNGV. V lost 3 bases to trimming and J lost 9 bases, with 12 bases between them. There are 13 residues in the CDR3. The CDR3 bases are TGTGCCAGCAGCTTCGGGGGGACTCGGCCCCAGCATTTT. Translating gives CASSFGGTRPQHF.

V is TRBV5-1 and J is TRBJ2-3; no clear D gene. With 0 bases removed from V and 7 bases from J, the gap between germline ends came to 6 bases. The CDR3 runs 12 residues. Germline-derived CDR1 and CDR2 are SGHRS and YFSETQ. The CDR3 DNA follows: TGCGCCAGCAGCTTGGTCTTCAATACGCAGTATTTT. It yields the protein CASSLVFNTQYF.

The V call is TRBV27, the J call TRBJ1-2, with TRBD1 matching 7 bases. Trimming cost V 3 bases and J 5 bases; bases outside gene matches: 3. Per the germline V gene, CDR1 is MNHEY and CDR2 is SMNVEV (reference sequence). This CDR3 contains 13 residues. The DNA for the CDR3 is TGTGCCAGCAGTTTTTGGACAGGATATGGCTACACCTTC. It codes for CASSFWTGYGYTF.

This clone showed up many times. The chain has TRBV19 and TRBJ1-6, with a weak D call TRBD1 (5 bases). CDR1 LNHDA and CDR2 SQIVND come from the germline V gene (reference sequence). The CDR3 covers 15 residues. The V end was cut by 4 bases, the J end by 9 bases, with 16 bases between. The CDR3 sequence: CASSTQRGRGSPLHF. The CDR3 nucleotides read TGTGCCAGTAGTACGCAAAGGGGACGAGGTTCACCCCTCCACTTT.

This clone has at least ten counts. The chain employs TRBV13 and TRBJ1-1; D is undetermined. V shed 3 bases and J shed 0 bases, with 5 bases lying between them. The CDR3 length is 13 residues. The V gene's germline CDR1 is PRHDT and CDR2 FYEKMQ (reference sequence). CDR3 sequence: CASSFPMNTEAFF. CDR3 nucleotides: TGTGCCAGCAGCTTCCCTATGAACACTGAAGCTTTCTTT.

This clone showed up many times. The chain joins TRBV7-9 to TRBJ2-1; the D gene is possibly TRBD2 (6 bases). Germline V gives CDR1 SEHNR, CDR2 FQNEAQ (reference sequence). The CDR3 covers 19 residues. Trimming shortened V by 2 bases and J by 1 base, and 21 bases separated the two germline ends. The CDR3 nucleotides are TGTGCCAGCAGCTTAAGGGCGGAGTTCGGCGGGAAGTCCTACAATGAGCAGTTCTTC. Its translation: CASSLRAEFGGKSYNEQFF.

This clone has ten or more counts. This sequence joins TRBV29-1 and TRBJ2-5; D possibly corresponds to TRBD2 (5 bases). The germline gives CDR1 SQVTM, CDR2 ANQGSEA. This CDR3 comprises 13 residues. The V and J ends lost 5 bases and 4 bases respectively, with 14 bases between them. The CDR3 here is CSVSEGVGETQYF. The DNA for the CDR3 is TGCAGCGTTAGTGAGGGTGTGGGAGAGACCCAGTACTTC.

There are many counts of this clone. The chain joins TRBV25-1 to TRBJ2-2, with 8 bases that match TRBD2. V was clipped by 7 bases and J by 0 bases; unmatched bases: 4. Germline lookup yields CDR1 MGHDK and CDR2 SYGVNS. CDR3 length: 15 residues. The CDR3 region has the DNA TGTGCCAGCACCACTAGCGGAGCGAACACCGGGGAGCTGTTTTTT. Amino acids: CASTTSGANTGELFF.

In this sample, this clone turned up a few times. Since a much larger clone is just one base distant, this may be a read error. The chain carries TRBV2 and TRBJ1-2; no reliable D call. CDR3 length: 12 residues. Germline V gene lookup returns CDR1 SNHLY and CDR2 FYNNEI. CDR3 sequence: CVSTWATLKYTF. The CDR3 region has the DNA TGTGTCAGCACCTGGGCAACCTTGAAGTACACCTTC.

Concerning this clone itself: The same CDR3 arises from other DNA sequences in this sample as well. This CDR3 reads CSAGRGGDQETQYF. The CDR3 DNA reads TGCAGTGCTGGGCGGGGTGGGGACCAAGAGACCCAGTACTTC. This chain connects TRBV20-1 to TRBJ2-5; D is possibly TRBD2 (6 bases). Trimming stripped 5 bases from V and 0 bases from J, with 13 bases between. Germline V CDR1 and CDR2: DFQATT, SNEGSKA (reference sequence). The CDR3 covers 14 residues.

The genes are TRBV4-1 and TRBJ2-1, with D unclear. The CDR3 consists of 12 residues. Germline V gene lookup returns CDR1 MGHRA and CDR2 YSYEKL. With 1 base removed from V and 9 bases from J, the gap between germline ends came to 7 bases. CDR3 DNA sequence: TGCGCCAGCAGCCAAGGGCCAGGTGAGCAGTTCTTC. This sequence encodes CASSQGPGEQFF.